Below are 30 T cell receptor beta chains sequenced from a single sample in a study of early T cells in non-severe SARS-CoV-2 infection. TCRdb called the 5' RACE reads again in MiXCR, with one record for every CDR3 protein. Counted here are around 70,000 distinct CDR3 sequences, around 15% occurring once; the ten biggest clones make up 10% to 15%. Sequenced sample: whole blood. The origin of the receptors is an adult who was a healthcare worker with PCR-confirmed SARS-CoV-2 infection or an uninfected control (not recorded which).

This clonotype has just a few counts. CDR3 sequence reads: CASTNSAGYSNQPQHF. CDR3 bases: TGTGCCAGCACCAACTCTGCCGGGTATAGCAATCAGCCCCAGCATTTT. This chain connects TRBV7-9 to TRBJ1-5; D is unclear. V was shortened by 7 bases and J by 0 bases, with 16 bases between the two germline ends. The CDR3 covers 16 residues. Germline V gives CDR1 SEHNR, CDR2 FQNEAQ (reference sequence). The full variable domain, completed using reference TRBV7-9 and TRBJ1-5, is DTGVSQNPRHKITKRGQNVTFRCDPISEHNRLYWYRQTLGQGPEFLTYFQNEAQLEKSRLLSDRFSAERPKGSFSTLEIQRTEQGDSAMYLCASTNSAGYSNQPQHFGDGTRLSIL.

J is TRBJ1-2 and V is TRBV9; D remains unclear. V shed 3 bases and J shed 2 bases, with 14 bases lying between them. Germline values: CDR1 SGDLS, CDR2 YYNGEE. CDR3 size: 15 residues. CDR3 coding DNA: TGTGCCAGCAGCGCCGCCCGCCAGTGGAACTATGGCTACACCTTC. It codes for CASSAARQWNYGYTF.

In this sample, this clonotype turned up a few times. The genes are TRBV10-3 and TRBJ1-4; D remains ambiguous. The CDR3 runs 12 residues. The germline V and J ends were trimmed by 0 bases and 8 bases, with 4 bases remaining between them. Looked up from germline, CDR1 is ENHRY and CDR2 is SYGVKD. DNA for the CDR3: TGTGCCATCAGTGAGTCGGGAGAAAAACTGTTTTTT. Translated, it gives CAISESGEKLFF.

The chain joins TRBV7-9 to TRBJ2-7; TRBD1 matches at 9 bases. Trimming took 5 bases from V and 2 from J; bases not matched to a gene: 7. Germline V gene lookup returns CDR1 SEHNR and CDR2 FQNEAQ (reference sequence). The CDR3 is 15 amino acids. The DNA for the CDR3 is TGTGCCAGCAGCGGAGGGACAGGGTTGGCCTACGAGCAGTACTTC. Protein: CASSGGTGLAYEQYF. Based on the CDR3 plus reference TRBV7-9 and TRBJ2-7, the full variable domain is DTGVSQNPRHKITKRGQNVTFRCDPISEHNRLYWYRQTLGQGPEFLTYFQNEAQLEKSRLLSDRFSAERPKGSFSTLEIQRTEQGDSAMYLCASSGGTGLAYEQYFGPGTRLTVT.

This clonotype was recorded a few times. The rearrangement joins TRBV7-9 to TRBJ2-1; 10 nucleotides match TRBD1. After removal of 5 bases from V and 8 bases from J, the junction contained 6 bases not matched to a gene. The CDR3 has 14 residues. The germline gives CDR1 SEHNR, CDR2 FQNEAQ (reference sequence). The CDR3 loop is CASSPRQGAYEQFF. The CDR3 DNA sequence: TGTGCCAGCAGCCCCCGACAGGGGGCATATGAGCAGTTCTTC.

V usage is TRBV24-1 and J usage is TRBJ2-1; 14 nucleotides match TRBD2. V shed 2 bases, J shed 7 bases, and the junction held 0 bases outside the gene matches. The CDR3 is made up of 15 amino acids. Germline CDR1 reads KGHDR; CDR2 reads SFDVKD. In DNA, the CDR3 is TGTGCCACCAGTGATTGGACTAGCGGGAGGAATGAGCAGTTCTTC. It codes for CATSDWTSGRNEQFF.

This clonotype was counted at least ten times. The V and J genes are TRBV7-2 and TRBJ2-1; a possible D gene is TRBD2 (6 bases). The CDR3 totals 14 residues. Germline-derived CDR1 and CDR2 are SGHTA and FQGNSA. Deletions cut 5 bases from V and 0 bases from J, with 8 bases between. CDR3 sequence: CASSPGLSYNEQFF. The CDR3 DNA is TGTGCCAGCAGCCCGGGACTCTCCTACAATGAGCAGTTCTTC.

Only a few counts were recorded for this clonotype. A read error may account for a junction end that differs from germline. The chain carries TRBV9 and TRBJ2-2; D is perhaps TRBD2 (5 bases). Germline CDR1 is SGDLS and CDR2 is YYNGEE. The CDR3 extends over 14 amino acids. CDR3: CASSPRVNAGELFF. CDR3 bases: TGTGCCAGCAGCCCGCGGGTGAACGCCGGGGAGCTGTTTTTT.

This chain's CDR3 is CASRTSGTTYEQYF. For the CDR3, the DNA is TGTGCCAGCAGGACTAGCGGGACAACCTACGAGCAGTACTTC. The gene calls are TRBV19 and TRBJ2-7, with 12 bases that match TRBD2. CDR1 and CDR2 from the germline V gene are LNHDA and SQIVND (reference sequence). The CDR3 sequence is 14 residues long. V was clipped by 9 bases and J by 2 bases; unmatched bases: 5.

For this clonotype: A read error may account for a junction end that differs from germline. CDR3 in amino acids: CASSSTGGSNSPPHF. In DNA, the CDR3 is TGTGCCAGCAGCTCCACGGGGGGATCGAATTCACCCCCCCACTTT. The chain has TRBV7-9 and TRBJ1-6; a weak D match, TRBD1 (5 bases). Germline CDR1 and CDR2: SEHNR and FQNEAQ (reference sequence). The CDR3 contains 15 residues.

This clonotype was seen only a few times. The chain links TRBV18 to TRBJ2-7; D is ambiguous. The CDR3 consists of 15 residues. From germline, CDR1 is KGHSH and CDR2 LQKENI. Trimming pared 0 bases from V and 2 bases from J, leaving 11 bases between. The CDR3 DNA follows: TGTGCCAGCTCACCACCGGGTAGGGTAACCTACGAGCAGTACTTC. Translated: CASSPPGRVTYEQYF.

In this sample, this clonotype turned up a few times. The chain recombines TRBV14 with TRBJ2-2; the D is unclear. Germline lookup yields CDR1 SGHDN and CDR2 FVKESK. V was shortened by 3 bases and J by 3 bases, with 8 bases between the two germline ends. This CDR3 is 14 amino acids long. The CDR3 DNA sequence: TGTGCCAGCAGCCACATGAAGCACACCGGGGAGCTGTTTTTT. As protein: CASSHMKHTGELFF.

This clonotype was detected many times. The chain couples TRBV9 to TRBJ2-2, with D hard to call. The CDR3 runs to 14 residues. With 0 bases removed from V and 3 bases from J, the gap between germline ends came to 6 bases. Germline-derived CDR1 and CDR2 are SGDLS and YYNGEE. CDR3 loop: CASSVDSYTGELFF. The CDR3 DNA reads as TGTGCCAGCAGCGTAGACAGCTACACCGGGGAGCTGTTTTTT.

V usage is TRBV4-2 and J usage is TRBJ2-7; D is ambiguous. The germline V gene has CDR1 LGHNA and CDR2 YNFKEQ. This CDR3 has 14 residues. The germline V and J ends were trimmed by 0 bases and 5 bases, with 11 bases remaining between them. CDR3 region: CASSQDRRSDEQYF. Here the CDR3 DNA reads TGTGCCAGCAGCCAAGATCGGAGAAGCGACGAGCAGTACTTC.

This clonotype was detected ten times or more. J is TRBJ2-2 and V is TRBV18; D ambiguous. CDR1 is KGHSH and CDR2 is LQKENI in the germline V gene. The CDR3 is 14 amino acids. The V gene lost 2 bases and the J gene lost 5 bases, with 9 bases spanning the gap. CDR3 residues: CASSPTYVTGELFF. The CDR3 region has the DNA TGTGCCAGCTCACCAACGTATGTGACCGGGGAGCTGTTTTTT. Filled out from reference TRBV18 and TRBJ2-2, the complete variable domain reads NAGVMQNPRHLVRRRGQEARLRCSPMKGHSHVYWYRQLPEEGLKFMVYLQKENIIDESGMPKERFSAEFPKEGPSILRIQQVVRGDSAAYFCASSPTYVTGELFFGEGSRLTVL.

In this sample, this clonotype turned up a few times. The chain has TRBV27 and TRBJ1-1; possibly TRBD1 for D (5 bases). The CDR3 covers 15 residues. Trimming left V 7 bases short and J 5 bases short, with 20 bases between. Per the germline V gene, CDR1 is MNHEY and CDR2 is SMNVEV (reference sequence). The DNA for the CDR3 is TGTGCCAGCATGAAGGGGCTAGCCATGGGTACTGAAGCTTTCTTT. Translating it yields CASMKGLAMGTEAFF.

The genes are TRBV6-5 and TRBJ1-1, with TRBD1 matching 9 bases. This CDR3 comprises 15 residues. Germline-derived CDR1 and CDR2 are MNHEY and SVGAGI. The V and J ends lost 5 bases and 6 bases, in that order; junction bases with no gene match: 10. The CDR3 protein is CASSPTGGDFAEAFF. The CDR3 coding sequence is TGTGCCAGCAGTCCAACAGGGGGCGATTTTGCTGAAGCTTTCTTT.

The rearrangement links TRBV29-1 to TRBJ2-7; weak D call: TRBD1 (5 bases). There are 14 residues in the CDR3. V was shortened by 6 bases and J by 2 bases, with 17 bases between the two germline ends. CDR1 is SQVTM and CDR2 is ANQGSEA in the germline V gene. The CDR3 loop reads CSVTPGQGPYEQYF. The CDR3 DNA sequence: TGCAGCGTCACCCCAGGCCAGGGTCCCTACGAGCAGTACTTC.

This clonotype was seen a few times. This chain links TRBV5-1 with TRBJ2-3; D may be TRBD2 (6 bases). V shed 0 bases and J shed 2 bases, with 13 bases lying between them. Germline CDR1 and CDR2: SGHRS and YFSETQ. The CDR3 sequence is 16 residues long. The CDR3 is CASSLGEATFTDTQYF. The CDR3 DNA reads TGCGCCAGCAGCTTGGGGGAGGCGACCTTCACAGATACGCAGTATTTT. The variable domain in full, completed from reference TRBV5-1 and TRBJ2-3, reads KAGVTQTPRYLIKTRGQQVTLSCSPISGHRSVSWYQQTPGQGLQFLFEYFSETQRNKGNFPGRFSGRQFSNSRSEMNVSTLELGDSALYLCASSLGEATFTDTQYFGPGTRLTVL.

The rearrangement links TRBV20-1 to TRBJ2-7; D is perhaps TRBD2 (6 bases). The CDR3 totals 15 residues. Germline V gene sequence: CDR1 DFQATT, CDR2 SNEGSKA (reference sequence). V shed 3 bases and J shed 2 bases, with 17 bases lying between them. CDR3 in amino acids: CSARSGLGTPYEQYF. DNA of the CDR3: TGCAGTGCTAGGTCGGGACTTGGGACCCCCTACGAGCAGTACTTC.

Only a few counts were recorded for this clonotype. The chain has TRBV20-1 and TRBJ1-6, with 9 bases matching TRBD1. Germline V gene data show CDR1 as DFQATT and CDR2 as SNEGSKA (reference sequence). CDR3 length: 15 amino acids. V was pared by 3 bases and J by 7 bases, with 7 bases of the junction left unmatched. CDR3 nucleotides: TGCAGTGCTAGTGACACCGGGACAGGGAATTCACCCCTCCACTTT. Amino acids: CSASDTGTGNSPLHF.

V is TRBV3-1 and J is TRBJ2-7, with D hard to call. The CDR3 spans 12 residues. V lost 3 bases, J lost 3 bases, and 6 bases lay in between. Germline CDR1 reads LGHDT; CDR2 reads YNNKEL (reference sequence). This chain's CDR3 is CASSQFRYEQYF. The CDR3, as DNA: TGTGCCAGCAGCCAGTTTCGCTACGAGCAGTACTTC.

The rearrangement joins TRBV28 to TRBJ2-4, with D possibly matching TRBD2 (5 bases). CDR3 length: 14 residues. Germline V gene data show CDR1 as MDHEN and CDR2 as SYDVKM. Trimming shortened V by 2 bases and J by 0 bases, and 5 bases separated the two germline ends. As DNA, the CDR3 is TGTGCCAGCAGTTTAGCGGGAGCCAAAAACATTCAGTACTTC. Protein: CASSLAGAKNIQYF.

The CDR3 region has the DNA TGTGCCAGCAGCTTAGGGGGGGCCATAACCTACGAGCAGTACTTC. As protein: CASSLGGAITYEQYF. J is TRBJ2-7 and V is TRBV11-2; D is possibly TRBD1 or TRBD2 (6 bases each). There are 15 residues in the CDR3. Per germline, CDR1 SGHAT and CDR2 FQNNGV. Trimming took off 1 base at V and 2 bases at J, with 12 bases between the two ends. The whole variable domain, remainder taken from reference TRBV11-2 and TRBJ2-7, is EAGVAQSPRYKIIEKRQSVAFWCNPISGHATLYWYQQILGQGPKLLIQFQNNGVVDDSQLPKDRFSAERLKGVDSTLKIQPAKLEDSAVYLCASSLGGAITYEQYFGPGTRLTVT.

The chain recombines TRBV11-2 with TRBJ2-2; D gene ambiguous. The CDR3 has 17 amino acids. CDR1 and CDR2 (germline): SGHAT, FQNNGV. The V end was cut by 4 bases, the J end by 1 base, with 16 bases between. CDR3 region: CASSSLGSAENTGELFF. The CDR3 DNA sequence: TGTGCCAGCAGCTCCCTAGGGTCGGCCGAGAACACCGGGGAGCTGTTTTTT.

The chain couples TRBV6-5 to TRBJ2-2, with 9 bases matching TRBD1. Germline loops: CDR1 MNHEY, CDR2 SVGAGI. The length of the CDR3 is 14 residues. With V trimmed by 7 bases and J by 4 bases, 4 bases remained unmatched. The CDR3 DNA is TGTGCCAGCACGCGACAGGGGGGCACCGGGGAGCTGTTTTTT. Translating it yields CASTRQGGTGELFF.

The sample holds a few counts of this clonotype. The V call is TRBV30, the J call TRBJ2-1; 9 bases are shared with TRBD2. Looked up from germline, CDR1 is GTSNPN and CDR2 is SVGIG (reference sequence). Unmatched junction bases numbered 4, after V lost 2 bases and J lost 5 bases. The CDR3 length is 14 residues. CDR3 nucleotides: TGTGCCTGGAGTCCCTGGACTAGCGACAATGAGCAGTTCTTC. This sequence encodes CAWSPWTSDNEQFF.

This clonotype has a handful of counts. V is TRBV7-9 and J is TRBJ2-6; TRBD2 is a possible D gene (5 bases). Germline V gene data show CDR1 as SEHNR and CDR2 as FQNEAQ (reference sequence). Trimming left V 7 bases short and J 3 bases short, with 13 bases between. This CDR3 contains 15 residues. CDR3 in amino acids: CASTEREHGANVLTF. The DNA for the CDR3 is TGTGCCAGCACCGAGAGGGAACATGGGGCCAACGTCCTGACTTTC.

V gene TRBV27 combines with J gene TRBJ2-6, with D hard to call. CDR3 length: 13 amino acids. The ends were cut back, 6 bases at V and 2 bases at J, with 5 bases in the middle. The germline V gene has CDR1 MNHEY and CDR2 SMNVEV (reference sequence). The CDR3 coding sequence is TGTGCCAGCAGGGCTGCTGGGGCCAACGTCCTGACTTTC. This codes for CASRAAGANVLTF.

The chain employs TRBV28 and TRBJ1-5; D uncertain. Germline values: CDR1 MDHEN, CDR2 SYDVKM. V was clipped by 5 bases and J by 2 bases, with 13 bases between them. The CDR3 extends over 15 amino acids. CDR3 protein: CASSTTTSGNQPQHF. The DNA of the CDR3 is TGTGCCAGCAGTACGACGACGAGTGGCAATCAGCCCCAGCATTTT.